Listed below are T cell receptor beta chains from one sample, sequenced in a study of memory CD4+ T cells and cytomegalovirus serostatus. Profiling relied on immunoSEQ multiplex PCR, and the TCRdb table lists in-frame clones only, not all of them. The sample has 80,000 or so clones, 60% to 80% seen once. Sample: memory CD4+ T cells from blood. Receptor source: an adult in good health and CMV-seropositive. Each CDR3 is given without its conserved first and last residue.

j_call: TRBJ1-3
v_call: TRBV4-2
cdr3_aa: ASSQEGPSGNTIY

j_call: TRBJ2-5
v_call: TRBV5-1
cdr3_aa: ASSPARTGEETQY

j_call: TRBJ2-1
v_call: TRBV28
cdr3_aa: ASSLSSGNEQF

j_call: TRBJ1-4
v_call: TRBV7-6
cdr3_aa: ASSLDGGVKLF

j_call: TRBJ1-1
v_call: TRBV7-9
cdr3_aa: ASSRGAPEAF

j_call: TRBJ1-2
v_call: TRBV11-2
cdr3_aa: ASSSITRGPTYGYT

j_call: TRBJ2-7
v_call: TRBV7-9
cdr3_aa: ASSLLGYEQY

j_call: TRBJ2-5
v_call: TRBV5-4
cdr3_aa: ASSLVGTQETQY

j_call: TRBJ1-1
v_call: TRBV7-2
cdr3_aa: ASILQVGAGLAGGAF

j_call: TRBJ2-3
v_call: TRBV4-3
cdr3_aa: ASSQDGTGGDTQY

j_call: TRBJ2-5
v_call: TRBV7-6
cdr3_aa: ASSLVGRETQY

j_call: TRBJ2-5
v_call: TRBV5-4
cdr3_aa: ASSLVGRGGPSETQY